The 25 T cell receptor beta chains below all came from one sample that was sequenced in a study of beta chain features in type 1 diabetes. The whole isolated RNA underwent reverse transcription, so sequencing captured expressed TCRB transcripts. Assay used: immunoSEQ multiplex PCR; TCRdb lists only in-frame clones, some missing. The table includes roughly 150,000 clones, about 8.1% detected once. No antigen has been identified for these receptors. Study-wide results and caveats: TCRB CDR3 length was moderately but significantly reduced in all four CD4+ subsets of Type 1 diabetes patients.

Sequenced input: central memory CD4+ T cells from blood. All receptors come from a woman aged 18-29 years with type 1 diabetes.

The V gene is TRBV7-2, the J gene TRBJ2-7, with TRBD2 as a possible D gene (6 bases). Germline V gene data show CDR1 as SGHTA and CDR2 as FQGNSA. The V gene lost 3 bases and the J gene lost 6 bases, with 15 bases spanning the gap. The CDR3 is 14 residues long. CDR3 bases: TGTGCCAGCAGCTTGAACTGGCGGGGCAGCGAGCAGTACTTC. Protein: CASSLNWRGSEQYF.

J is TRBJ2-1 and V is TRBV29-1; D perhaps matches TRBD2 (5 bases). Per germline, CDR1 SQVTM and CDR2 ANQGSEA. The V gene lost 0 bases and the J gene lost 1 base, with 13 bases spanning the gap. The CDR3 is 16 amino acids. In DNA form, the CDR3 reads TGCAGCGTTGAAGAAGGTCTAGCTGAATCCTACAATGAGCAGTTCTTC. Protein: CSVEEGLAESYNEQFF.

V usage is TRBV7-9 and J usage is TRBJ2-7, with 9 bases lining up with TRBD1. This CDR3 region has 15 residues. J lost 3 bases, V lost 5 bases, and 8 bases had no gene match. The germline V gene encodes CDR1 SEHNR and CDR2 FQNEAQ (reference sequence). The CDR3 sequence: CASSPGTGSIYEQYF. The CDR3 DNA sequence: TGTGCCAGCAGCCCCGGGACAGGGAGTATCTACGAGCAGTACTTC.

Only a few counts were recorded for this clone. The chain employs TRBV21-1 and TRBJ2-1; the table assigns TRBD1, which was not confirmed against the DNA. TRBV21-1 is described as a pseudogene. The CDR3 has 12 amino acids. DNA for the CDR3: TGTGCCAGCCTTCACCAGGGTGGTGAGCAGTTCTTC. Protein sequence: CASLHQGGEQFF.

The rearrangement joins TRBV10-3 to TRBJ2-7; 11 bases are shared with TRBD1. V shed 10 bases, J shed 3 bases, and the junction held 8 bases outside the gene matches. The CDR3 loop spans 14 amino acids. The germline gives CDR1 ENHRY, CDR2 SYGVKD. CDR3 residues: CATSTGTGGYEQYF. The CDR3, as DNA: TGTGCCACATCAACCGGGACAGGGGGCTACGAGCAGTACTTC.

This clone is medium-sized by share. The chain recombines TRBV4-3 with TRBJ2-7; a weak D match, TRBD1 (5 bases). The CDR3 is made up of 14 amino acids. The V gene's germline CDR1 is LGHNA and CDR2 YSLEER. Deletions cut 0 bases from V and 4 bases from J, with 10 bases between. The CDR3 DNA sequence: TGCGCCAGCAGCCAAGATCGGGCAGGGTACGAGCAGTACTTC. This codes for CASSQDRAGYEQYF.

This clone was seen more than once but under ten times. The chain couples TRBV19 to TRBJ1-4; 7 bases map to TRBD1. V lost 5 bases and J lost 0; bases outside the gene matches: 6. The CDR3 totals 16 residues. CDR1 and CDR2 (germline): LNHDA, SQIVND (reference sequence). CDR3 sequence (DNA): TGTGCCAGTAGTCCCGGGACAGATGCAACTAATGAAAAACTGTTTTTT. Protein sequence: CASSPGTDATNEKLFF.

The sample holds a few counts of this clone. The CDR3 nucleotides read TGTGCCAGCACCTTCTCCGGGACTACCAATGAGCAGTTCTTC. This gives the protein CASTFSGTTNEQFF. This chain connects TRBV6-5 to TRBJ2-1, with 7 nucleotides matching TRBD2. After removal of 7 bases from V and 6 bases from J, the junction contained 9 bases not matched to a gene. The CDR3 sequence is 14 residues long. Per germline, CDR1 MNHEY and CDR2 SVGAGI.

This sequence joins TRBV7-2 and TRBJ2-3; possibly TRBD2 for D (6 bases). Germline V gene lookup returns CDR1 SGHTA and CDR2 FQGNSA. CDR3 size: 15 residues. Trimming left V 7 bases short and J 0 bases short, with 14 bases between. CDR3 DNA: TGTGCCAGCACCTTGGGACTGAGAAGCACAGATACGCAGTATTTT. Translation: CASTLGLRSTDTQYF.

This clone occurred many times. V gene TRBV10-3 combines with J gene TRBJ2-1, with 7 bases fitting TRBD1. This CDR3 spans 15 amino acids. V dropped 8 bases and J dropped 3; count of bases not matched to a gene: 10. Germline V gene sequence: CDR1 ENHRY, CDR2 SYGVKD. The chain's CDR3 is CAIRGQDRRYNEQFF. CDR3 nucleotides: TGTGCCATCCGCGGCCAGGACAGGCGCTACAATGAGCAGTTCTTC.

This clone occurred a few times. The V call is TRBV7-2, the J call TRBJ2-1; TRBD2 aligns across 12 bases. The V segment lost 5 bases and the J segment 4 bases; nucleotides outside the gene matches: 9. This CDR3 comprises 17 residues. CDR1 SGHTA and CDR2 FQGNSA come from the germline V gene. The DNA for the CDR3 is TGTGCCAGCAGCAGAAGGGCCCTAGCGGGGGGGTACAATGAGCAGTTCTTC. Residues: CASSRRALAGGYNEQFF.

The chain employs TRBV25-1 and TRBJ1-1; D is undetermined. The CDR3 contains 13 residues. The V end was cut by 3 bases, the J end by 7 bases, with 12 bases between. CDR1 and CDR2 from the germline V gene are MGHDK and SYGVNS. This chain's CDR3 is CASSEGGPGEAFF. CDR3 nucleotide sequence: TGTGCCAGCAGTGAGGGAGGGCCGGGTGAAGCTTTCTTT. The variable domain in full, completed from reference TRBV25-1 and TRBJ1-1, reads EADIYQTPRYLVIGTGKKITLECSQTMGHDKMYWYQQDPGMELHLIHYSYGVNSTEKGDLSSESTVSRIRTEHFPLTLESARPSHTSQYLCASSEGGPGEAFFGQGTRLTVV.

This clone was detected a few times. The rearrangement uses TRBV6-5 and TRBJ1-1; no firm D call. The CDR3 spans 12 residues. V lost 6 bases to trimming and J lost 0 bases, with 5 bases between them. Germline CDR1 and CDR2: MNHEY and SVGAGI. For the CDR3, the DNA is TGTGCCAGCAGCGGGGTGAACACTGAAGCTTTCTTT. It codes for CASSGVNTEAFF.

Many counts were recorded for this clone. Other DNA sequences within the sample encode an identical CDR3. The gene calls are TRBV7-2 and TRBJ1-2, with D possibly being TRBD1 (5 bases). Germline V lookup: CDR1 SGHTA, CDR2 FQGNSA. The CDR3 consists of 14 residues. V was cut by 1 base and J by 5 bases, with 11 bases left in between. DNA for the CDR3: TGTGCCAGCAGCTTAGAGCTCGGGGGGTATGGCTACACCTTC. This codes for CASSLELGGYGYTF.

The chain combines TRBV4-2 with TRBJ2-1; 10 bases are shared with TRBD2. V lost 3 bases to trimming and J lost 6 bases; unmatched junction nucleotides: 11. The CDR3 is 17 amino acids. The germline gives CDR1 LGHNA, CDR2 YNFKEQ. CDR3 nucleotides: TGTGCCAGCAGCCAGGAAAACCTAGCGGGAGACCGCAATGAGCAGTTCTTC. It encodes CASSQENLAGDRNEQFF.

This clone was seen more than once but under ten times. In DNA, the CDR3 is TGCAGCGTTGAAGAGGAGGGGACAGGGGGCTATGGCTACACCTTC. Translating gives CSVEEEGTGGYGYTF. V usage is TRBV29-1 and J usage is TRBJ1-2, with 11 bases aligning to TRBD1. Germline V gene data show CDR1 as SQVTM and CDR2 as ANQGSEA. V was pared by 0 bases and J by 4 bases, with 4 bases of the junction left unmatched. The length of the CDR3 is 15 residues.

This clone was picked up a small number of times. The chain couples TRBV10-1 to TRBJ2-3; 12 bases line up with TRBD2. Losses at the gene ends were 5 bases for V and 4 bases for J; bases not matched to a gene: 13. Germline V gives CDR1 WNHNN, CDR2 SYGVQD (reference sequence). This CDR3 has 18 amino acids. CDR3 coding DNA: TGCGCCAGCAGTAAGACTAGCGGGGGCCTTTCGGGTTCAGATACGCAGTATTTT. Translating it yields CASSKTSGGLSGSDTQYF.

Comments on this clone: One junction end disagrees with the germline gene, perhaps due to a read error. This chain connects TRBV7-9 to TRBJ2-3; weak D call: TRBD2 (5 bases). CDR1 is SEHNR, CDR2 FQNEAQ, per germline (reference sequence). The length of the CDR3 is 13 residues. The CDR3 bases are TGTGCCAGCAGCTTAGAAGGGAGTCCGAGGGTACATTTT. Amino acids: CASSLEGSPRVHF.

The chain uses TRBV5-4 and TRBJ2-7, with TRBD1 matching 10 bases. Per the germline V gene, CDR1 is SGHNT and CDR2 is YYREEE (reference sequence). There are 14 residues in the CDR3. The CDR3 spells CASSLDYDRGLSSV. DNA for the CDR3: TGTGCCAGCAGCTTGGATTACGACAGGGGGCTCTCCTCCGTC.

This clone was recorded many times. The rearrangement links TRBV7-2 to TRBJ1-5; perhaps TRBD1 as D (5 bases). Looked up from germline, CDR1 is SGHTA and CDR2 is FQGNSA. The CDR3 contains 14 residues. The V end was cut by 3 bases, the J end by 5 bases, with 11 bases between. CDR3 DNA: TGTGCCAGCAGCTTGGGGCTTGTCGATCAGCCCCAGCATTTT. Protein product: CASSLGLVDQPQHF. Drawing the rest from reference TRBV7-2 and TRBJ1-5, the complete variable domain is GAGVSQSPSNKVTEKGKDVELRCDPISGHTALYWYRQSLGQGLEFLIYFQGNSAPDKSGLPSDRFSAERTGGSVSTLTIQRTQQEDSAVYLCASSLGLVDQPQHFGDGTRLSIL.

V gene TRBV6-6 combines with J gene TRBJ1-5; TRBD1 matches 7 bases. The germline CDR1 and CDR2 sequences are MNHNY and SVGAGI (reference sequence). Trimming at V came to 5 bases and at J to 3 bases, leaving 10 bases not matched to a gene. The length of the CDR3 is 16 residues. CDR3 amino acids: CASSPKTGPLNQPQHF. As DNA, the CDR3 is TGTGCCAGCAGTCCTAAGACAGGGCCGCTCAATCAGCCCCAGCATTTT.

This clone was detected ten times or more. This chain joins TRBV11-2 and TRBJ2-1; 8 nucleotides match TRBD1. With 1 base clipped from V and 6 bases from J, the junction kept 5 bases outside the gene matches. This CDR3 has 15 residues. Germline CDR1 reads SGHAT; CDR2 reads FQNNGV. CDR3 nucleotides: TGTGCCAGCAGCTTAGGGTACACAGGGGGCAATGAGCAGTTCTTC. Amino acids: CASSLGYTGGNEQFF.

There are a few counts of this clone. The J gene is TRBJ2-3, the V gene TRBV6-5; tentatively, D is TRBD2 (6 bases). This CDR3 region has 13 residues. With 6 bases removed from V and 2 bases from J, the gap between germline ends came to 9 bases. CDR1 and CDR2 (germline): MNHEY, SVGAGI. The CDR3 region is CASRTSPTDTQYF. CDR3 coding DNA: TGTGCCAGCAGAACTAGCCCCACAGATACGCAGTATTTT.

The chain recombines TRBV18 with TRBJ2-1; 7 nucleotides agree with TRBD1. The ends lost 2 bases at V and 2 bases at J; junction bases unmatched: 6. The length of the CDR3 is 16 residues. Germline CDR1 and CDR2: KGHSH and LQKENI. CDR3 sequence: CASSPNRGPPYNEQFF. CDR3 bases: TGTGCCAGCTCACCAAACAGGGGCCCCCCCTACAATGAGCAGTTCTTC.

The chain links TRBV18 to TRBJ2-5, with D unresolved. Trimming took 5 bases from V and 11 from J, leaving 18 bases between them. The germline CDR1 and CDR2 sequences are KGHSH and LQKENI. This CDR3 is built from 13 residues. The CDR3 DNA is TGTGCCAGCTCAGTCGGGTCCAACTATGAGCAGTACTTC. Its protein is CASSVGSNYEQYF.